Presented here are 7 T cell receptor beta chains from one specimen sequenced in a study of T cell responses to AZD1222 COVID-19 vaccine. Sequenced by immunoSEQ multiplex PCR; TCRdb stores in-frame clones only, minus some. Among about 150,000 clones listed, 90% to 95% were seen once. The sample in question was peripheral blood, obtained on day 0 of AZD1222 vaccination. The receptors come from an adult in good health.

In this sample, this clone turned up once. The chain joins TRBV12-1 to TRBJ2-1; the table calls TRBD1, which could not be checked here. TRBV12-1 is recorded as a pseudogene. The CDR3 contains 13 residues. The CDR3 loop reads CASSSDTYNEQFF. CDR3 DNA sequence: TGTGCCAGCAGCTCAGACACTTACAATGAGCAGTTCTTC.

This chain links TRBV11-3 with TRBJ2-2; 7 bases map to TRBD1. Per the germline V gene, CDR1 is SGHNT and CDR2 is YENEEA. J gave up 1 base and V 0 bases, and 2 bases lay outside the gene matches. CDR3 length: 16 residues. The CDR3 reads CASSLETGENTGELFF. In nucleotides, the CDR3 is TGTGCCAGCAGCTTAGAAACAGGGGAGAACACCGGGGAGCTGTTTTTT.

The chain carries TRBV20-1 and TRBJ2-7, with TRBD1 matching over 7 bases. The ends lost 4 bases at V and 6 bases at J; junction bases unmatched: 3. Germline CDR1 reads DFQATT; CDR2 reads SNEGSKA (reference sequence). This CDR3 spans 11 amino acids. Here the CDR3 DNA reads TGCAGTGCTAACAGGGGTGGCGAGCAGTACTTC. Protein: CSANRGGEQYF.

V and J are TRBV3-1 (or the pseudogene TRBV3-2) and TRBJ2-7; the D is unclear. The V end lost 3 bases, the J end lost 0 bases, and 6 bases lay between the germline ends. The CDR3 contains 13 residues. Germline CDR1 LGHDT, CDR2 YNNKEL (reference sequence). CDR3 sequence: CASSHHSSYEQYF. The CDR3, as DNA: TGTGCCAGCAGCCACCATAGCTCCTACGAGCAGTACTTC.

The chain carries TRBV5-4 and TRBJ2-1; either TRBD1 or TRBD2 may fit D (6 bases each). From germline, CDR1 is SGHNT and CDR2 YYREEE (reference sequence). The CDR3 has 14 residues. V was pared by 3 bases and J by 9 bases, with 16 bases between. CDR3 nucleotide sequence: TGTGCCAGCAGCTCGGAGGGACAACGGGGTGAGCAGTTCTTC. Its protein product is CASSSEGQRGEQFF.

The genes are TRBV7-2 and TRBJ2-7; 7 nucleotides line up with TRBD1. The CDR3 has 15 residues. CDR1 SGHTA and CDR2 FQGNSA come from the germline V gene. V shed 0 bases and J 3 bases; nucleotides not matched to a gene: 5. The CDR3 spells CASSLAGRDSYEQYF. CDR3 in DNA: TGTGCCAGCAGCTTAGCCGGTCGGGACAGCTACGAGCAGTACTTC.

The CDR3 nucleotides are TGTGCCAGTAGTATAGTAGTGGGCCCCGCAAAGAATGAGCAGTTCTTC. As protein: CASSIVVGPAKNEQFF. This chain joins TRBV19 and TRBJ2-1, with unresolved D. Germline values: CDR1 LNHDA, CDR2 SQIVND (reference sequence). The V end lost 1 base, the J end lost 7 bases, and 17 bases lay between the germline ends. The CDR3 totals 16 residues. Together with reference TRBV19 and TRBJ2-1, the CDR3 gives the full variable domain: DGGITQSPKYLFRKEGQNVTLSCEQNLNHDAMYWYRQDPGQGLRLIYYSQIVNDFQKGDIAEGYSVSREKKESFPLTVTSAQKNPTAFYLCASSIVVGPAKNEQFFGPGTRLTVL.